The clone carrying this T cell receptor (beta chain) showed up just once. The antigen remains unidentified. These data are taken from a study of T cells in localized non-small cell lung cancer. Study outcomes and limitations: Tumor samples were not multi-region, leaving intratumor heterogeneity unexcluded. For the top 100 tumor clones, a median about 50 also appeared in adjacent lung. Longer overall survival accompanied higher blood T cell density. Uninvolved adjacent lung showed peak T cell clonality, exceeding tumor.

Generated by immunoSEQ multiplex PCR, the TCRdb table keeps only in-frame clones and is missing some. Of around 21,000 clones listed, roughly 89% were seen once; the top ten hold 13%. Trimming shortened V by 0 bases and J by 8 bases, and 21 bases separated the two germline ends. The CDR3 length is 18 residues. Germline V gene sequence: CDR1 SGHRS, CDR2 YFSETQ. Sequencing used peripheral blood, obtained before any cancer treatment. The sequence was collected from a male donor aged 60 or over with stage I lung adenocarcinoma. The chain employs TRBV5-1 and TRBJ1-6; perhaps TRBD1 as D (6 bases). This CDR3 is CASSLVGGGQGIDSPLHF. The CDR3 bases are TGCGCCAGCAGCTTGGTCGGCGGGGGGCAGGGGATTGATTCACCCCTCCACTTT.